The sequence of this T cell receptor beta chain was determined in a study of patients and donors after allogeneic stem cell transplantation. This clonotype was seen a handful of times. A single record per CDR3 protein comes from TCRdb applying MiXCR to the RT-PCR reads. The sample includes over 130,000 distinct CDR3 sequences, approximately 40% of them seen just once. The CDR3 length is 15 residues. Trimming pared 6 bases from V and 5 bases from J, leaving 19 bases between. Germline assignment: CDR1 DFQATT and CDR2 SNEGSKA (reference sequence). This TCR was sampled from a human donor who was either an allogeneic HSCT recipient or a stem cell or donor lymphocyte infusion donor (not recorded which). It is not recorded whose cells these are; they may come from a transplant donor. Sequencing input: blood, either unsorted or a sorted T cell fraction (not recorded which). The chain links TRBV20-1 to TRBJ1-4; D possibly corresponds to TRBD1 (6 bases). The CDR3 protein is CSAWDTSRGNEKLFF. The CDR3 DNA reads as TGCAGTGCGTGGGACACCTCTAGGGGAAATGAAAAACTGTTTTTT.